This is a list of T cell receptor beta chains from one sample in a study of T cells in Graves' hyperthyroidism and ophthalmopathy. TCRdb recomputed calls from the multiplex PCR reads with MiXCR, one row per CDR3 protein. Of hundreds of thousands of distinct CDR3 sequences in the sample, approximately 13% were seen once. Material for sequencing was blood. The receptors shown here come from a woman younger than 45 with Graves' hyperthyroidism that later progressed to Graves' ophthalmopathy. Each CDR3 is given with its conserved first and last residue. D genes are given only for firm matches. For some rows the clone size is stated as once, few or many, or as a class when expanded; others skip it.

v_call	j_call	d_call	clone_size	cdr3_length	cdr3_nt	cdr3_aa
TRBV6-1	TRBJ2-7	NA	few	14	TGTGCCAGCCTTAGTTTCTTAGTATCCTACGAGCAGTACTTC	CASLSFLVSYEQYF
TRBV5-8	TRBJ1-2	NA	NA	12	TGTGCCAGCATGGGGAACAACTATGGCTACACCTTC	CASMGNNYGYTF
TRBV18	TRBJ2-7	NA	NA	13	TGTGCCAGCTCACCGAGCGACCCGTTCGAGCAGTACTTC	CASSPSDPFEQYF
TRBV7-2	TRBJ2-7	TRBD2	NA	16	TGTGCCAGCAGCTTAGGCCCAGCGGGAGGCCCCTACGAGCAGTACTTC	CASSLGPAGGPYEQYF
TRBV15	TRBJ2-3	NA	many	13	TGTGCCACCATGAGGGGGAGCACAGATACGCAGTATTTT	CATMRGSTDTQYF
TRBV6-1	TRBJ2-2	TRBD2	NA	14	TGTGCCAGCAGTGAACTAGCGGGGTGGGAGGAGCTGTTTTTT	CASSELAGWEELFF
TRBV7-2	TRBJ2-1	NA	NA	14	TGTGCCAGCAGCCGAGGGGATACCTACAATGAGCAGTTCTTC	CASSRGDTYNEQFF
TRBV5-4	TRBJ2-1	NA	NA	17	TGTGCCAGCAGCCCACCGGGGGGCGGACTACTGGGGAATGAGCAGTTCTTC	CASSPPGGGLLGNEQFF
TRBV6-1	TRBJ1-1	TRBD1	NA	13	TGTGCCAGCAACAAACCCCCGGGACAGGCGGCTTTCTTT	CASNKPPGQAAFF
TRBV24-1	TRBJ1-2	TRBD1	many	15	TGTGCCACCAGTAGCCCGGGACAGGGCGACTATGGCTACACCTTC	CATSSPGQGDYGYTF
TRBV29-1	TRBJ2-3	TRBD2	few	15	TGCAGCGTTGGACTAGCGGGAGAGGGCACAGATACGCAGTATTTT	CSVGLAGEGTDTQYF
TRBV28	TRBJ2-7	NA	NA	14	TGTGCCAGCATTCCGGCTCAAACCACCTACGAGCAGTACTTC	CASIPAQTTYEQYF
TRBV15	TRBJ1-1	NA	many	15	TGTGCCACCAGCAGAGACAGGGCACTGAACACTGAAGCTTTCTTT	CATSRDRALNTEAFF
TRBV19	TRBJ1-1	NA	many	12	TGTGCCAGTCGACATTTAAACACTGAAGCTTTCTTT	CASRHLNTEAFF
TRBV9	TRBJ2-7	NA	many	14	TGTGCCAGCAGCCCGGGGGACAACTCCTACGAGCAGTACTTC	CASSPGDNSYEQYF
TRBV2	TRBJ2-5	NA	many	14	TGTGCCAGCAGCGGCCTCCGGAGTCGAGGGACCCAGTACTTC	CASSGLRSRGTQYF
TRBV7-2	TRBJ2-1	NA	NA	15	TGTGCCAGCAGCTTATTGGGACCAGCGGGTAATGAGCAGTTCTTC	CASSLLGPAGNEQFF
TRBV12-3/TRBV12-4	TRBJ1-1	TRBD1	many	13	TGTGCCAGCAGTTCTCGACAGGGGTCCGAAGCTTTCTTT	CASSSRQGSEAFF
TRBV15	TRBJ2-1	TRBD1	many	15	TGTGCCACCAGCAGGGACAGGGGGCCGTACAATGAGCAGTTCTTC	CATSRDRGPYNEQFF
TRBV4-1	TRBJ1-5	NA	many	15	TGCGCCAGCAGCCAGGCCTCCGGGGGACGGCAGCCCCAGCATTTT	CASSQASGGRQPQHF
TRBV6-1	TRBJ2-1	TRBD2	NA	17	TGTGCCAGCAGTCCATATGGGACTAGCGGGAGAGTCAATGAGCAGTTCTTC	CASSPYGTSGRVNEQFF
TRBV7-8	TRBJ2-3	NA	NA	15	TGTGCCAGCAGCTTACGGACAGTATCCACAGATACGCAGTATTTT	CASSLRTVSTDTQYF
TRBV29-1	TRBJ2-2	NA	NA	14	TGCAGCGTTGAAGGTGTGGGAAACACCGGGGAGCTGTTTTTT	CSVEGVGNTGELFF
TRBV2	TRBJ1-1	NA	many	12	TGTGCCAGCAGTGAACTACAGGCCCAAGCTTTCTTT	CASSELQAQAFF
TRBV11-2	TRBJ2-3	NA	many	12	TGTGCCAGCAGCGGGCGGCAGTCTACGCAGTATTTT	CASSGRQSTQYF